Here is one T cell receptor (beta chain) with its context. The sample is drawn from a study of blood T cell repertoires in COVID-19. CDR1 and CDR2 from the germline V gene are MNHEY and SMNVEV (reference sequence). The junction had 8 bases not matched to a gene; V was cut back by 4 bases and J by 2 bases. The CDR3 has 16 amino acids. The repertoire was sequenced with immunoSEQ multiplex PCR; TCRdb's copy has only in-frame clones and lacks some. There are more than 350,000 clones in the sample; 70% to 90% occur only once, and about 1.4% lies in the top ten. The specimen sequenced was PBMCs or T cells enriched from blood (not recorded which). The rearrangement links TRBV27 to TRBJ1-1; the match to TRBD1 covers 9 bases. This sequence originates from a woman younger than 35 who had been exposed to COVID-19. The DNA of the CDR3 is TGTGCCAGCAGTTCCCGACTGGGACAGGGTAACACTGAAGCTTTCTTT. It specifies CASSSRLGQGNTEAFF.